The 4 T cell receptor beta chains presented below share a single source sample, sequenced in a study of cytomegalovirus exposure and HLA in healthy donors. PCR employed 60 Vbeta and 13 Jbeta primers. The repertoire was sequenced with immunoSEQ multiplex PCR; TCRdb's copy has only in-frame clones and lacks some. The top ten hold 1% of the sample, which has about 150,000 clones, around four fifths seen once. Sample: PBMCs. These TCRs come from a woman between 45 and 60 years old in good health and CMV-seropositive.

V and J are TRBV28 and TRBJ1-1, with D uncertain. CDR3 length equals 13 residues. V lost 2 bases, J lost 1 base, and 5 bases lay in between. Per germline, CDR1 MDHEN and CDR2 SYDVKM. Written as DNA, the CDR3 is TGTGCCAGCAGTTTAAACAGGAACACTGAAGCTTTCTTT. Amino acids: CASSLNRNTEAFF.

This chain links TRBV28 with TRBJ2-5, with TRBD2 identical over 8 bases. The better agreement between TRBJ2-7 and the DNA end casts doubt on the J call. Germline V lookup: CDR1 MDHEN, CDR2 SYDVKM. This CDR3 is 15 amino acids long. The CDR3 reads CASNLRGGGTYEQYF. The CDR3 DNA is TGTGCCAGCAACCTACGGGGGGGAGGGACCTACGAGCAGTACTTC.

V gene TRBV18 combines with J gene TRBJ1-1; a possible D gene is TRBD1 (5 bases). Deletions cut 6 bases from V and 0 bases from J, with 11 bases between. The CDR3 contains 14 residues. The germline V gene encodes CDR1 KGHSH and CDR2 LQKENI. Here the CDR3 DNA reads TGTGCCAGCTCGGCGGGACTGATGAACACTGAAGCTTTCTTT. It specifies CASSAGLMNTEAFF.

The rearrangement links TRBV25-1 to TRBJ1-2; D might be TRBD1 (5 bases). Trimming took 1 base from V and 7 from J, leaving 16 bases between them. Germline V CDR1 and CDR2: MGHDK, SYGVNS. This CDR3 spans 15 amino acids. In nucleotides, the CDR3 is TGTGCCAGCAGTGAATCACCGACAGCCTTGAGTGGCTACACCTTC. Its translation: CASSESPTALSGYTF.